The 9 T cell receptor beta chains in this list originate from one sample, sequenced in a study of blood T cell repertoires in COVID-19. Assay: immunoSEQ multiplex PCR; the TCRdb copy retains only in-frame clones and omits some. This table holds approximately 100,000 clones, around 80% found once. The sample consisted of peripheral blood. All receptors derive from a woman between 55 and 75 years old with acute or convalescent COVID-19.

This clone was seen just once. The chain recombines TRBV20-1 with TRBJ2-1; perhaps TRBD1 as D (6 bases). Trimming removed 5 bases from V and 8 bases from J, with 10 bases in between. Germline values: CDR1 DFQATT, CDR2 SNEGSKA (reference sequence). The length of the CDR3 is 11 residues. The CDR3 protein is CSALGQHEQFF. CDR3 nucleotides: TGCAGTGCTCTCGGACAGCATGAGCAGTTCTTC.

As regards this clone: A read error may account for a junction end that differs from germline. This chain links TRBV7-7 with TRBJ2-3, with no clear D. The CDR3 runs 14 residues. Germline lookup yields CDR1 SSHAT and CDR2 FNYEAQ (reference sequence). The CDR3 region has the DNA TGTGCTAGCAGCTTAGGTACTAGCACAGATACGCAGTATTTT. It encodes CASSLGTSTDTQYF.

The J gene is TRBJ1-6, the V gene TRBV5-1, with D possibly matching TRBD1 (5 bases). The germline gives CDR1 SGHRS, CDR2 YFSETQ. Between the trimmed V and J ends, which lost 4 bases and 7 bases, there was a span of 18 bases. The CDR3 sequence is 16 residues long. The CDR3 DNA reads as TGCGCCAGCAGCATAGACACCGGGACTCCAAATTCACCCCTCCACTTT. This gives the protein CASSIDTGTPNSPLHF.

This sequence joins TRBV20-1 and TRBJ1-5; D not resolved. CDR3 size: 13 residues. CDR1 and CDR2 (germline): DFQATT, SNEGSKA (reference sequence). Trimming pared 3 bases from V and 3 bases from J, leaving 9 bases between. The CDR3 DNA follows: TGCAGTGCTAGTAACGGTTTCAATCAGCCCCAGCATTTT. Amino acid sequence: CSASNGFNQPQHF.

The chain links TRBV5-1 to TRBJ2-5, with TRBD2 matching over 14 bases. This CDR3 region has 17 residues. Germline V gene sequence: CDR1 SGHRS, CDR2 YFSETQ. V shed 3 bases and J 4 bases; nucleotides not matched to a gene: 8. The chain's CDR3 is CASSSLGLAGAGETQYF. CDR3 nucleotides: TGCGCCAGCAGCTCCCTGGGACTAGCGGGGGCGGGAGAGACCCAGTACTTC.

J is TRBJ1-1 and V is TRBV19; D possibly corresponds to TRBD1 (5 bases). Germline CDR1 reads LNHDA; CDR2 reads SQIVND (reference sequence). The CDR3 is 13 residues long. V lost 8 bases, J lost 4 bases, and 14 bases lay in between. CDR3 amino acids: CASGGGLATEAFF. CDR3 bases: TGTGCCAGTGGCGGGGGATTGGCCACTGAAGCTTTCTTT.

The CDR3 spells CASSHPPGQNNNEQFF. The CDR3 nucleotides are TGTGCCAGCAGCCATCCCCCGGGACAGAATAACAATGAGCAGTTCTTC. This chain joins TRBV3-1 (or the pseudogene TRBV3-2) and TRBJ2-1, with 7 nucleotides matching TRBD1. CDR3 length: 16 residues. The germline V gene encodes CDR1 LGHDT and CDR2 YNNKEL (reference sequence). Trimming removed 3 bases from V and 5 bases from J; junction bases left unmatched: 10.

This rearrangement joins TRBV21-1 to TRBJ1-5. TRBV21-1 is noted as a pseudogene. This CDR3 is built from 15 residues. The DNA for the CDR3 is TGTGCCAGCAGCAAATATGGAGGGGCGGATCAGCCCCAGCATTTT. Its protein is CASSKYGGADQPQHF.

This chain connects TRBV7-6 to TRBJ2-5, with D possibly TRBD1 on 5 matching bases. Trimming cost V 5 bases and J 0 bases, with 13 bases left between them. The CDR3 loop spans 15 amino acids. From germline, CDR1 is SGHVS and CDR2 FNYEAQ. In nucleotides, the CDR3 is TGTGCCAGCAGCCTAAATACAGGATACCAAGAGACCCAGTACTTC. It yields the protein CASSLNTGYQETQYF.